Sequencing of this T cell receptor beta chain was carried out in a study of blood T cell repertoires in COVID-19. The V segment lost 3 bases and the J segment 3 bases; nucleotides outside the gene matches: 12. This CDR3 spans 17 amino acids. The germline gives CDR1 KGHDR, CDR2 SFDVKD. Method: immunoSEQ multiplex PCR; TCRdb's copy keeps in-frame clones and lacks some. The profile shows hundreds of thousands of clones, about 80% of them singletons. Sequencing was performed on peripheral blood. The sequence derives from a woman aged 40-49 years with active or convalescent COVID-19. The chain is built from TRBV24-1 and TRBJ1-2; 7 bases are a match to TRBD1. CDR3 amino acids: CATSDPGRTGGDYGYTF. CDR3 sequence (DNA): TGTGCCACCAGTGATCCGGGACGGACAGGAGGGGACTATGGCTACACCTTC.